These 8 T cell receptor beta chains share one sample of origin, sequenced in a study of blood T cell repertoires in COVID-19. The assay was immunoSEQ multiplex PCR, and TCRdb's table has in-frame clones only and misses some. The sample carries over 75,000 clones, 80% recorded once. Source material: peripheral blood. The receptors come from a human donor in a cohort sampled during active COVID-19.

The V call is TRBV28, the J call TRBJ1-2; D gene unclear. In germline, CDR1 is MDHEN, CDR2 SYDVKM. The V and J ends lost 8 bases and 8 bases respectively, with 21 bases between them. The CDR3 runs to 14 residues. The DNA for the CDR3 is TGTGCCAGCCGAAATTGGTTTGCGGGAGGAGGCTACACCTTC. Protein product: CASRNWFAGGGYTF.

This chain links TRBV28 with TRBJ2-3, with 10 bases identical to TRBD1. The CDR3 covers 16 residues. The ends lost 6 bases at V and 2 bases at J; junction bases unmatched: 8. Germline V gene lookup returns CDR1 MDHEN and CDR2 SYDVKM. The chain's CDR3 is CASRGDGQGVTDTQYF. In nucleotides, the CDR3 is TGTGCCAGCAGAGGAGACGGACAGGGGGTCACAGATACGCAGTATTTT.

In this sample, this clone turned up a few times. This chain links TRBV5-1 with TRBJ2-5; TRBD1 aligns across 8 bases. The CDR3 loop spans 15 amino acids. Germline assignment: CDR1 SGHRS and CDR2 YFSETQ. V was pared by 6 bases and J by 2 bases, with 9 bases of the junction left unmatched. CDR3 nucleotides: TGCGCCAGCAACCCGACAGGGGCGATACAAGAGACCCAGTACTTC. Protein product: CASNPTGAIQETQYF.

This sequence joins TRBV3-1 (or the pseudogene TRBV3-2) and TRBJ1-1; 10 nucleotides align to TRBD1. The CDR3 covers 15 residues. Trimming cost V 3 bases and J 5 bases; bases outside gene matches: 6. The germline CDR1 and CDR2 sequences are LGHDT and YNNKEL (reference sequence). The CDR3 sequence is CASSHRGTGETEAFF. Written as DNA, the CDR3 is TGTGCCAGCAGCCACCGAGGGACAGGGGAAACTGAAGCTTTCTTT.

The CDR3 spells CASRPRESTEAFF. The CDR3 DNA is TGTGCCAGCAGACCTCGGGAAAGCACTGAAGCTTTCTTT. The J gene is TRBJ1-1, the V gene TRBV25-1, with D unclear. The CDR3 spans 13 residues. Germline values: CDR1 MGHDK, CDR2 SYGVNS. The V and J ends lost 6 bases and 4 bases respectively, with 12 bases between them. Combining the CDR3 with reference TRBV25-1 and TRBJ1-1 gives the whole variable domain EADIYQTPRYLVIGTGKKITLECSQTMGHDKMYWYQQDPGMELHLIHYSYGVNSTEKGDLSSESTVSRIRTEHFPLTLESARPSHTSQYLCASRPRESTEAFFGQGTRLTVV.

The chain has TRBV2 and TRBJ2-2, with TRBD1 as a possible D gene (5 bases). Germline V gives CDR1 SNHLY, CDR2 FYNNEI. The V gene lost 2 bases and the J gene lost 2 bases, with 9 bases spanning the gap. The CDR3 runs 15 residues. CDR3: CASSESRVNTGELFF. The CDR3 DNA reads TGTGCCAGCAGTGAATCCAGGGTTAACACCGGGGAGCTGTTTTTT.

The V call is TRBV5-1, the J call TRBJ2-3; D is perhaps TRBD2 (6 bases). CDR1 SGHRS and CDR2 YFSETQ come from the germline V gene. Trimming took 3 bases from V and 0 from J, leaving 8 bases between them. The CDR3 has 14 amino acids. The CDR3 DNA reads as TGCGCCAGCAGCTGGCGGGACAGCACAGATACGCAGTATTTT. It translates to CASSWRDSTDTQYF.

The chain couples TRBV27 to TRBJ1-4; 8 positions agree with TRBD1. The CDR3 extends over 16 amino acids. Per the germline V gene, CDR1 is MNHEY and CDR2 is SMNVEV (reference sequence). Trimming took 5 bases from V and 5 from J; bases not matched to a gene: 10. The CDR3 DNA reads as TGTGCCAGCAGTCGCCGAAACAGGGGGGCGAATGAAAAACTGTTTTTT. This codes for CASSRRNRGANEKLFF.